These 19 T cell receptor beta chains originate from one sample sequenced in a study of T cell changes during pregnancy in multiple sclerosis. Clones were read by immunoSEQ multiplex PCR, and TCRdb kept only the in-frame ones, dropping some. The repertoire has about 120,000 clones, roughly 92% of them found once; the top ten carry roughly 5.7%. This material consisted of peripheral blood, taken before pregnancy. Every receptor here comes from a female donor with multiple sclerosis, enrolled in a pregnancy study.

V and J are TRBV6-1 and TRBJ2-1, with 9 bases lining up with TRBD2. The V and J ends lost 8 bases and 9 bases, in that order; junction bases with no gene match: 11. This CDR3 has 14 residues. In germline, CDR1 is MNHNS, CDR2 SASEGT. The CDR3 DNA follows: TGTGCCAGCCTACCCAGCGGGAGGCTGGTTGAGCAGTTCTTC. It codes for CASLPSGRLVEQFF.

The chain employs TRBV5-4 and TRBJ1-2; 12 bases fit TRBD1. This CDR3 region has 17 residues. Germline V gives CDR1 SGHNT, CDR2 YYREEE (reference sequence). V shed 3 bases, J shed 8 bases, and the junction held 14 bases outside the gene matches. The CDR3 DNA is TGTGCCAGCAGCTCGCCGGGACAGGGGGCGCCTCGGAGGGGCTACACCTTC. Amino acid sequence: CASSSPGQGAPRRGYTF.

For the CDR3, the DNA is TGTGCCAGCAGCTCCCGACTAGCGGGGGGGCTAGAGGATGAGCAGTTCTTC. Protein sequence: CASSSRLAGGLEDEQFF. The chain carries TRBV11-2 and TRBJ2-1; 14 bases match TRBD2. Trimming cost V 4 bases and J 8 bases; bases outside gene matches: 10. Germline-derived CDR1 and CDR2 are SGHAT and FQNNGV. CDR3 length: 17 residues.

The V call is TRBV10-3, the J call TRBJ1-2, with D maybe TRBD1 (6 bases). Germline CDR1 reads ENHRY; CDR2 reads SYGVKD. V was cut by 4 bases and J by 7 bases, with 22 bases left in between. The CDR3 runs 16 residues. Here the CDR3 DNA reads TGTGCCATCAGTGGAACGGGACAACCACCCTTGGGTGGCTACACCTTC. Amino acids: CAISGTGQPPLGGYTF.

The rearrangement joins TRBV6-6 to TRBJ1-6; possible D gene TRBD1, 6 bases. CDR1 is MNHNY and CDR2 is SVGAGI in the germline V gene (reference sequence). CDR3 length: 15 residues. V was trimmed by 6 bases and J by 9 bases, leaving 18 bases between them. The CDR3 DNA reads TGTGCCAGCAGCCGGACAGTTTGGGCCTTTTCACCCCTCCACTTT. This encodes CASSRTVWAFSPLHF.

V and J are TRBV7-2 and TRBJ2-3, with 12 bases identical to TRBD1. The CDR3 runs to 16 residues. Germline V gene sequence: CDR1 SGHTA, CDR2 FQGNSA. V trimming: 5 bases; J trimming: 4 bases; junction bases outside the gene matches: 7. The CDR3 loop reads CASSLSGTGGADTQYF. The CDR3 DNA reads TGTGCCAGCAGCCTATCCGGGACAGGGGGCGCAGATACGCAGTATTTT.

The chain uses TRBV5-1 and TRBJ1-2, with 8 bases matching TRBD1. V trimming: 6 bases; J trimming: 4 bases; junction bases outside the gene matches: 8. This CDR3 spans 14 amino acids. Germline CDR1 reads SGHRS; CDR2 reads YFSETQ. The CDR3 loop reads CASKVGQGGYGYTF. In nucleotides, the CDR3 is TGCGCCAGCAAGGTAGGACAGGGCGGCTATGGCTACACCTTC.

This chain connects TRBV5-5 to TRBJ2-1; 13 positions agree with TRBD2. Trimming cost V 4 bases and J 3 bases; bases outside gene matches: 7. The CDR3 contains 17 residues. CDR1 is SGHKS and CDR2 is YYEKEE in the germline V gene (reference sequence). The DNA of the CDR3 is TGTGCCAGCAGCCCGAGGGGGACTAGCGGGAACTACAATGAGCAGTTCTTC. This codes for CASSPRGTSGNYNEQFF.

This chain connects TRBV6-5 to TRBJ1-1; TRBD1 might be the D (6 bases). The CDR3 covers 16 residues. Germline CDR1 MNHEY, CDR2 SVGAGI. V was pared by 0 bases and J by 2 bases, with 13 bases between. The chain's CDR3 is CASSYSARGPNTEAFF. CDR3 DNA sequence: TGTGCCAGCAGTTACTCCGCCAGGGGCCCTAACACTGAAGCTTTCTTT.

CDR3: CASTPLGTGPGLAQETQYF. The DNA of the CDR3 is TGTGCCAGCACTCCCTTAGGGACAGGGCCGGGACTAGCCCAAGAGACCCAGTACTTC. The chain couples TRBV2 to TRBJ2-5; D is possibly TRBD1 or TRBD2 (9 bases each). V was cut by 7 bases and J by 1 base, with 28 bases left in between. Germline lookup yields CDR1 SNHLY and CDR2 FYNNEI. The CDR3 sequence is 19 residues long. The whole variable domain, filled in from reference TRBV2 and TRBJ2-5, reads EPEVTQTPSHQVTQMGQEVILRCVPISNHLYFYWYRQILGQKVEFLVSFYNNEISEKSEIFDDQFSVERPDGSNFTLKIRSTKLEDSAMYFCASTPLGTGPGLAQETQYFGPGTRLLVL.

The J gene is TRBJ1-4, the V gene TRBV19, with D uncertain. The V end was cut by 5 bases, the J end by 10 bases, with 14 bases between. Germline lookup yields CDR1 LNHDA and CDR2 SQIVND (reference sequence). This CDR3 comprises 13 residues. CDR3: CASSESSRRKLFF. The DNA of the CDR3 is TGTGCCAGTAGTGAGTCAAGCCGGAGAAAACTGTTTTTT.

The chain uses TRBV11-2 and TRBJ1-2, with a tentative D call TRBD1 (6 bases). The V gene lost 5 bases and the J gene lost 3 bases, with 16 bases spanning the gap. This CDR3 comprises 15 residues. Germline V gene data show CDR1 as SGHAT and CDR2 as FQNNGV. DNA for the CDR3: TGTGCCAGCAGCCACTACAGGGATCTCGACTATGGCTACACCTTC. It codes for CASSHYRDLDYGYTF.

The rearrangement joins TRBV7-8 to TRBJ2-1; TRBD1 is a possible D gene (6 bases). V was cut by 6 bases and J by 0 bases, with 12 bases left in between. Germline lookup yields CDR1 SGHVS and CDR2 FQNEAQ. The CDR3 runs 15 residues. The CDR3 sequence is CASRGRGSSYNEQFF. CDR3 sequence (DNA): TGTGCCAGCAGGGGAAGGGGGAGCTCCTACAATGAGCAGTTCTTC.

This clone was seen only a few times. This rearrangement joins TRBV29-1 to TRBJ1-1, with TRBD1 matching over 8 bases. The CDR3 consists of 14 residues. The germline CDR1 and CDR2 sequences are SQVTM and ANQGSEA. V lost 7 bases, J lost 4 bases, and 11 bases stayed unmatched. The CDR3 sequence: CSATWDRRLTEAFF. In nucleotides, the CDR3 is TGCAGCGCTACGTGGGACAGGAGGCTCACTGAAGCTTTCTTT.

The V gene is TRBV19, the J gene TRBJ2-7; tentatively, D is TRBD1 (5 bases). Germline values: CDR1 LNHDA, CDR2 SQIVND (reference sequence). This CDR3 comprises 13 residues. V was shortened by 4 bases and J by 5 bases, with 12 bases between the two germline ends. CDR3 sequence: CASSTYRLDEQYF. In nucleotides, the CDR3 is TGTGCCAGTAGTACCTACAGGCTCGACGAGCAGTACTTC.

V usage is TRBV21-1 and J usage is TRBJ1-6. TRBV21-1 corresponds to a pseudogene. This CDR3 has 14 amino acids. The CDR3 here is CASSKRAYNSPLHF. DNA of the CDR3: TGTGCCAGCAGCAAGAGGGCCTATAATTCACCCCTCCACTTT.

CDR3 nucleotide sequence: TGTGCCAGCAGCGTGGGACAGGGGGCGGATGGCACTGAAGCTTTCTTT. Its protein is CASSVGQGADGTEAFF. The chain uses TRBV9 and TRBJ1-1; 12 bases line up with TRBD1. The CDR3 length is 16 residues. The ends lost 2 bases at V and 4 bases at J; junction bases unmatched: 6. Looked up from germline, CDR1 is SGDLS and CDR2 is YYNGEE.

In nucleotides, the CDR3 is TGTGCCAGCAGCGTAGAATTAGCGGTGTACAATGAGCAGTTCTTC. Translated: CASSVELAVYNEQFF. This chain uses TRBV9 with TRBJ2-1, with D possibly matching TRBD2 (6 bases). V was clipped by 0 bases and J by 4 bases, with 11 bases between them. This CDR3 region has 15 residues. In germline, CDR1 is SGDLS, CDR2 YYNGEE.

This rearrangement joins TRBV5-6 to TRBJ1-2; 7 nucleotides match TRBD1. V lost 0 bases and J lost 0; bases outside the gene matches: 8. Germline CDR1 and CDR2: SGHDT and YYEEEE. This CDR3 has 17 amino acids. CDR3 bases: TGTGCCAGCAGCTTGGGACAGGGTATAATTCCTAACTATGGCTACACCTTC. This translates into CASSLGQGIIPNYGYTF.